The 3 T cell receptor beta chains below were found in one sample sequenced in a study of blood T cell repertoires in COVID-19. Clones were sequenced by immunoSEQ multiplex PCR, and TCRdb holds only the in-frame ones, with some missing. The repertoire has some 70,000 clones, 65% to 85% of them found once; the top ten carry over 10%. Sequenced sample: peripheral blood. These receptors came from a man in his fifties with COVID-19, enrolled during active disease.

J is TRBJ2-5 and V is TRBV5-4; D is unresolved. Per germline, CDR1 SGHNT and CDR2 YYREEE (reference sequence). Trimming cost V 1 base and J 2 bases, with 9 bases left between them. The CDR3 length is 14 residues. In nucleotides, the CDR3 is TGTGCCAGCAGCTTGTCATCACAGCAAGAGACCCAGTACTTC. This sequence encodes CASSLSSQQETQYF.

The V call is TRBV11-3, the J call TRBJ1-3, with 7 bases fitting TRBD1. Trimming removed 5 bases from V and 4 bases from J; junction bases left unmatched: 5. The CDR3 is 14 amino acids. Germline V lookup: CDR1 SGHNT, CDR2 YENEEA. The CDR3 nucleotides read TGTGCCAGCAGCCGACAGGGTACAGGAAACACCATATATTTT. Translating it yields CASSRQGTGNTIYF.

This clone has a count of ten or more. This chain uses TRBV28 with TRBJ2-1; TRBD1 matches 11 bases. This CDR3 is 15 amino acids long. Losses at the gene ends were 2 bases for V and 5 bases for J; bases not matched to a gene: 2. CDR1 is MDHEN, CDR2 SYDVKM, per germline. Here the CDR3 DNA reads TGTGCCAGCAGTTTAAGGGGACAGGGGGACAATGAGCAGTTCTTC. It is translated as CASSLRGQGDNEQFF.